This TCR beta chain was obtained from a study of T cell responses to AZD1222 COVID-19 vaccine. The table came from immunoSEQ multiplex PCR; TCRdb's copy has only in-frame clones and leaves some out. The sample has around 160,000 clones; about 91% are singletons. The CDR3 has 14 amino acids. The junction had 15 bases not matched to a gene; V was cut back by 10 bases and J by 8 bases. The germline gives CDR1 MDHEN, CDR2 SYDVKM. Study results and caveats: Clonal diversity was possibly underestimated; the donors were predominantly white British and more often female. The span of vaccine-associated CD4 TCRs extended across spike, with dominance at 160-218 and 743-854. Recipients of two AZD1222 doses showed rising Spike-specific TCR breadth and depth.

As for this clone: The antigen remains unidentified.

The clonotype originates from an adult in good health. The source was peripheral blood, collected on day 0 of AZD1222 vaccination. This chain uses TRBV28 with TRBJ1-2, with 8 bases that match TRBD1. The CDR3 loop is CATCRVATGVGYTF. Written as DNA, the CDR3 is TGTGCCACCTGCCGGGTTGCGACAGGGGTCGGCTACACCTTC.